Each of the 21 T cell receptor beta chains below was sequenced from the same sample in a study of cytomegalovirus exposure and HLA in healthy donors. PCR amplification relied on 60 Vbeta primers (plus 13 Jbeta primers). Here immunoSEQ multiplex PCR was the method, and the copy in TCRdb shows in-frame clones only, minus some. The sample carries 85,000 to 130,000 clones, 71% recorded once. The sequenced material came from PBMCs. These receptors were taken from a female donor in good health and CMV-seronegative.

The chain is built from TRBV2 and TRBJ2-2, with TRBD1 as a possible D gene (5 bases). The germline V gene has CDR1 SNHLY and CDR2 FYNNEI. The V end was cut by 2 bases, the J end by 2 bases, with 12 bases between. The CDR3 is 16 residues long. CDR3 bases: TGTGCCAGCAGTGAATTGTCAGGGATAAACACCGGGGAGCTGTTTTTT. It codes for CASSELSGINTGELFF.

This clone was picked up a small number of times. The chain recombines TRBV7-8 with TRBJ2-2, with 9 bases identical to TRBD2. V lost 5 bases to trimming and J lost 3 bases; unmatched junction nucleotides: 10. Germline loops: CDR1 SGHVS, CDR2 FQNEAQ. The CDR3 consists of 17 residues. CDR3: CASSRRVAGADTGELFF. The CDR3 DNA follows: TGTGCCAGCAGCCGCCGCGTAGCGGGAGCTGACACCGGGGAGCTGTTTTTT.

This clone was seen more than once but under ten times. The chain has TRBV6-4 and TRBJ2-3; 9 bases map to TRBD2. V lost 5 bases to trimming and J lost 5 bases; unmatched junction nucleotides: 11. The CDR3 has 16 residues. Germline V gene sequence: CDR1 MRHNA, CDR2 SNTAGT. The DNA for the CDR3 is TGTGCCAGCAGTCCCGCAGCGGGAGGCGGGGGAGATACGCAGTATTTT. This encodes CASSPAAGGGGDTQYF.

This chain links TRBV30 with TRBJ2-1; TRBD2 matches 14 bases. The CDR3 has 15 residues. V shed 4 bases, J shed 9 bases, and the junction held 8 bases outside the gene matches. CDR1 and CDR2 from the germline V gene are GTSNPN and SVGIG (reference sequence). The CDR3 DNA is TGTGCCTGGACCGAAATGGGACTAGCGGGAGTTGAGCAGTTCTTC. This encodes CAWTEMGLAGVEQFF.

The chain carries TRBV27 and TRBJ1-4; TRBD1 matches at 7 bases. Looked up from germline, CDR1 is MNHEY and CDR2 is SMNVEV (reference sequence). This CDR3 is built from 15 residues. Trimming took 4 bases from V and 3 from J; bases not matched to a gene: 5. The CDR3 DNA is TGTGCCAGCAGTTCCCACAGGGGTGCTAATGAAAAACTGTTTTTT. It specifies CASSSHRGANEKLFF.

This chain connects TRBV6-1 to TRBJ2-7; TRBD1 matches at 7 bases. The V segment lost 5 bases and the J segment 2 bases; nucleotides outside the gene matches: 3. Germline V gene lookup returns CDR1 MNHNS and CDR2 SASEGT. CDR3 length equals 13 residues. In DNA form, the CDR3 reads TGTGCCAGCAGTCCCGGGACAGCCTACGAGCAGTACTTC. This gives the protein CASSPGTAYEQYF.

This clone was picked up one time. The CDR3 loop reads CASSQGAGLSGRRNEQFF. CDR3 bases: TGCGCCAGCAGCCAAGGGGCGGGACTTTCCGGCCGGAGGAATGAGCAGTTCTTC. The rearrangement links TRBV4-1 to TRBJ2-1, with a weak D call TRBD2 (6 bases). This CDR3 has 18 amino acids. V gave up 1 base and J gave up 7 bases, with 23 bases separating them. Germline CDR1 MGHRA, CDR2 YSYEKL.

The chain couples TRBV5-1 to TRBJ2-5; 8 nucleotides line up with TRBD2. Losses at the gene ends were 4 bases for V and 4 bases for J; bases not matched to a gene: 6. Per germline, CDR1 SGHRS and CDR2 YFSETQ. The CDR3 is 14 amino acids. For the CDR3, the DNA is TGCGCCAGCAGCACTAACAGCGGGAGAGAGACCCAGTACTTC. It encodes CASSTNSGRETQYF.

The chain joins TRBV7-6 to TRBJ2-2; 10 bases line up with TRBD2. This CDR3 has 18 residues. Germline loops: CDR1 SGHVS, CDR2 FNYEAQ. V trimming: 1 base; J trimming: 6 bases; junction bases outside the gene matches: 11. The CDR3, as DNA: TGTGCCAGCAGCTTAGTTTCCCCTAGCGGGAGCTTCGCCGGGGAGCTGTTTTTT. Translated: CASSLVSPSGSFAGELFF. Full variable domain (outside the CDR3, taken from reference TRBV7-6 and TRBJ2-2): GAGVSQSPRYKVTKRGQDVALRCDPISGHVSLYWYRQALGQGPEFLTYFNYEAQQDKSGLPNDRFSAERPEGSISTLTIQRTEQRDSAMYRCASSLVSPSGSFAGELFFGEGSRLTVL.

The chain combines TRBV7-6 with TRBJ1-2, with 8 nucleotides matching TRBD1. The germline V gene has CDR1 SGHVS and CDR2 FNYEAQ. The CDR3 runs 16 residues. The junction had 11 bases not matched to a gene; V was cut back by 1 base and J by 7 bases. This CDR3 reads CASSLERGQGAGGYTF. The CDR3 bases are TGTGCCAGCAGCTTAGAACGAGGGCAGGGGGCGGGTGGCTACACCTTC.

On this clone: One junction end does not reproduce the germline sequence, and a read error may be involved. The rearrangement uses TRBV5-5 and TRBJ1-4, with TRBD1 matching 9 bases. Germline CDR1 reads SGHKS; CDR2 reads YYEKEE (reference sequence). CDR3 length equals 13 residues. This CDR3 is CASSSRDRARPAF. The CDR3 nucleotides are TGTGCCAGCAGCTCCCGGGACAGGGCCCGGCCGGCTTTT.

The rearrangement joins TRBV5-1 to TRBJ2-1, with 7 nucleotides matching TRBD2. Germline CDR1 SGHRS, CDR2 YFSETQ. This CDR3 has 18 amino acids. Trimming cost V 0 bases and J 0 bases; bases outside gene matches: 9. The CDR3 DNA sequence: TGCGCCAGCAGCTTGGCCTCGTGGGAGGGATTCTCCTACAATGAGCAGTTCTTC. It specifies CASSLASWEGFSYNEQFF.

V and J are TRBV6-5 and TRBJ1-2, with 9 bases matching TRBD1. This CDR3 comprises 14 residues. Germline V gene lookup returns CDR1 MNHEY and CDR2 SVGAGI. After removal of 6 bases from V and 6 bases from J, the junction contained 8 bases not matched to a gene. CDR3 in DNA: TGTGCCAGCAGCGGTGACAGGGGGTACGATGGCTACACCTTC. Its protein product is CASSGDRGYDGYTF.

Only one count was recorded for this clone. The rearrangement links TRBV2 to TRBJ1-5, with 7 nucleotides matching TRBD1. J was trimmed by 5 bases and V by 5 bases; bases with no gene match: 6. CDR1 is SNHLY and CDR2 is FYNNEI in the germline V gene. This CDR3 is 14 amino acids long. CDR3 in amino acids: CASSRDSGDQPQHF. The CDR3 coding sequence is TGTGCCAGCAGTCGGGACAGCGGCGATCAGCCCCAGCATTTT.

This clone was counted only a few times. CDR3 nucleotide sequence: TGCGCCAGCAGCTTGCTCCGGGGGGTTCCGCGTCTAGGTGGCTACACCTTC. It codes for CASSLLRGVPRLGGYTF. V usage is TRBV5-1 and J usage is TRBJ1-2; TRBD1 is a possible D gene (5 bases). Trimming stripped 1 base from V and 7 bases from J, with 23 bases between. The length of the CDR3 is 17 residues. Germline-derived CDR1 and CDR2 are SGHRS and YFSETQ.

The chain carries TRBV11-3 and TRBJ2-4; a possible D gene is TRBD2 (6 bases). The CDR3 sequence is 16 residues long. The V gene lost 1 base and the J gene lost 3 bases, with 13 bases spanning the gap. Germline V lookup: CDR1 SGHNT, CDR2 YENEEA. The CDR3 loop reads CASSLGRGSNKNIQYF. CDR3 nucleotides: TGTGCCAGCAGCTTAGGTCGGGGGTCGAACAAAAACATTCAGTACTTC.

This rearrangement joins TRBV30 to TRBJ1-2, with D tentatively TRBD1 (5 bases). The CDR3 consists of 16 residues. V was shortened by 1 base and J by 8 bases, with 23 bases between the two germline ends. The germline gives CDR1 GTSNPN, CDR2 SVGIG (reference sequence). CDR3 residues: CAWSGGGAASYQGYTF. DNA of the CDR3: TGTGCCTGGAGTGGGGGTGGGGCAGCCTCTTATCAGGGCTACACCTTC.

This clone was counted between two and nine times. The chain is built from TRBV28 and TRBJ2-1; tentative D call: TRBD2 (6 bases). V was shortened by 3 bases and J by 0 bases, with 21 bases between the two germline ends. From germline, CDR1 is MDHEN and CDR2 SYDVKM. This CDR3 is built from 19 residues. The CDR3 DNA sequence: TGTGCCAGCAGTTTTGGGGCTGTATCTAGCGACAGCTCCTACAATGAGCAGTTCTTC. This encodes CASSFGAVSSDSSYNEQFF.

This clone turned up a few times. The chain has TRBV29-1 and TRBJ2-2; tentative D call: TRBD2 (7 bases). This CDR3 is 16 amino acids long. Germline V gene lookup returns CDR1 SQVTM and CDR2 ANQGSEA. Trimming left V 6 bases short and J 4 bases short, with 21 bases between. Here the CDR3 reads CSVGGAGMAGTGELFF. The DNA for the CDR3 is TGCAGCGTGGGGGGGGCAGGGATGGCGGGCACCGGGGAGCTGTTTTTT.

This clone appeared a few times. The CDR3 DNA sequence: TGCGCCAGCAGCTTGGGGGACGGGAGGGCCGTCTACAATGAGCAGTTCTTC. This translates into CASSLGDGRAVYNEQFF. V and J are TRBV5-1 and TRBJ2-1; 8 bases are shared with TRBD2. CDR1 and CDR2 from the germline V gene are SGHRS and YFSETQ. The J segment lost 3 bases and the V segment lost 0 bases, leaving 8 bases of the junction unmatched. CDR3 length: 17 residues.

This chain connects TRBV7-9 to TRBJ2-7, with TRBD2 matching over 11 bases. Trimming cost V 4 bases and J 4 bases; bases outside gene matches: 6. Germline CDR1 is SEHNR and CDR2 is FQNEAQ (reference sequence). The CDR3 runs 15 residues. CDR3: CASSSQTSGIYEQYF. CDR3 DNA: TGTGCCAGCAGCTCCCAGACTAGCGGGATTTACGAGCAGTACTTC.